This T cell receptor (beta chain) originates from a study of blood T cell repertoires in COVID-19. Study-level information: The United States, Italy and Spain were the sources of the acute and convalescent COVID-19 samples. The analysed material was cDNA or gDNA that came from T cells, B-cell-depleted T cells, or PBMCs.

Germline V gene lookup returns CDR1 MNHNS and CDR2 SASEGT. V lost 2 bases to trimming and J lost 9 bases, with 11 bases between them. The CDR3 loop spans 14 amino acids. Original processing methods: Nucleated cell number was recorded as an estimate derived from reference gene primer amplification. Method: immunoSEQ multiplex PCR; TCRdb's copy keeps in-frame clones and lacks some. V and J calls and clone size follow that table, whereas D and trimming were derived from the DNA. The repertoire consists of about 120,000 clones, with about 80% occurring once and the leading ten covering approximately 12%.

The material sequenced was peripheral blood. The chain carries TRBV6-1 and TRBJ1-6; no clear D gene. The source is a man in his 60s with acute or convalescent COVID-19. The CDR3 nucleotides read TGTGCCAGCAGTGAACAGGCCCATGCTTCACCCCTCCACTTT. Amino acids: CASSEQAHASPLHF.